This note documents a single T cell receptor (beta chain) sequence. Its antigen is still unknown. The input lacks base qualities; no much larger clone sits a single base away. The data belong to a study of T cell changes during pregnancy in multiple sclerosis (dated by TCRdb to the late 2010s). For the wider study: Changes in the T cell repertoire over the course of pregnancy were examined in this study in women with multiple sclerosis.

From a lookup of the germline V gene (reference sequence), CDR1 and CDR2 are SEHNR and FQNEAQ. From cysteine to phenylalanine, the CDR3 is 16 amino acids long. The DNA shown is the 48-base CDR3, in frame from base 1. V sheds 6 bases and J sheds 1 base, leaving 18 bases between their ends. The library was obtained by the immunoSEQ multiplex PCR assay. In its TCRdb copy, this immuneACCESS table keeps in-frame sequences only and misses some clones. Where compared with another copy, unresolved V genes explain less than half of these, and the others have no known cause. The sample profile shows 30,000 to 45,000 clones; about 91% of them were found once. 0.43% of the sample belongs to the ten largest clones.

The clonotype comes from a female donor in good health, enrolled as a control in a pregnancy study. This sequence uses TRBV7-9 and TRBJ1-1, with the D gene not clear enough to name. Specimen: CD4+ T cells from peripheral blood mononuclear cells, collected in the third trimester of pregnancy. At the DNA level, the sequence is TGTGCCAGCAGTCTTGGTGCGGGGAGGCCGAACACTGAAGCTTTCTTT. This sequence encodes CASSLGAGRPNTEAFF.